Given below is one T cell receptor (beta chain) in context. Germline values: CDR1 MNHNY, CDR2 SVGAGI (reference sequence). The V gene end was trimmed by 1 base and the J gene end by 4 bases; junction bases not matched to a gene: 2. This CDR3 has 15 residues. The sample belongs to a study of control samples from healthy donors and cancer patients. TCRdb's copy holds only in-frame clones and misses some; the assay was immunoSEQ multiplex PCR. The sample comprises 150,000 to 200,000 clones, 85% to 90% of which are singletons, and 1.3% to 1.5% rests with the top ten. This TCR derives from a woman between 45 and 60 years old in good health. The chain combines TRBV6-6 with TRBJ1-5, with TRBD1 matching over 9 bases. Sequencing input: blood. The CDR3 spells CASSYLGQGNQPQHF. The CDR3 bases are TGTGCCAGCAGTTACTTAGGACAGGGGAATCAGCCCCAGCATTTT.